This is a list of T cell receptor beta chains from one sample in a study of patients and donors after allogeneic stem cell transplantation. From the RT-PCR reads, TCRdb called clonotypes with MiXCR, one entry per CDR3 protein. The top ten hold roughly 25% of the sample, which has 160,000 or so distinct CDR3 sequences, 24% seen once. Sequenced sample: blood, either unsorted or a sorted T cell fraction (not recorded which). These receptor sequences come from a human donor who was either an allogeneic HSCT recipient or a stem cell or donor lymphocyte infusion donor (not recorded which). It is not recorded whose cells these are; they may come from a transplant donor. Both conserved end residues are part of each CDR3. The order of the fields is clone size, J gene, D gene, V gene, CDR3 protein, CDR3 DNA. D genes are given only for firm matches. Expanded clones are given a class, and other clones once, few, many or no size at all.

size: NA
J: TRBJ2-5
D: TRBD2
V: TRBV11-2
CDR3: CASSRWRGVQETQYF
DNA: TGTGCCAGCAGCCGATGGCGGGGGGTCCAAGAGACCCAGTACTTC

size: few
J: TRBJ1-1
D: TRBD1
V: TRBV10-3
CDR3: CAISTPGQGEDEAFF
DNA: TGTGCCATCAGTACACCGGGACAGGGGGAAGATGAAGCTTTCTTT

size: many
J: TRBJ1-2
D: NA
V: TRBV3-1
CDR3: CASSQWVSVSGYTF
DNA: TGTGCCAGCAGCCAATGGGTTTCGGTATCTGGCTACACCTTC

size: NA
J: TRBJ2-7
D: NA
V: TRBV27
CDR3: CASSFLKVGANYEQYF
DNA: TGTGCCAGCAGTTTTCTGAAGGTCGGGGCGAACTACGAGCAGTACTTC

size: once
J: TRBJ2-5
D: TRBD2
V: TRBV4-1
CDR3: CASSQGGLAGETQYF
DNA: TGCGCCAGCAGCCAAGGTGGGCTAGCGGGAGAGACCCAGTACTTC

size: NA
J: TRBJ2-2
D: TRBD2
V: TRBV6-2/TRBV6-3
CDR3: CASSYLREGGNTGELFF
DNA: TGTGCCAGCAGTTATCTTCGGGAGGGCGGCAACACCGGGGAGCTGTTTTTT

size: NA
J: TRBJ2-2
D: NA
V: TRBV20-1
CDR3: CSARVSQGTGELFF
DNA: TGCAGTGCTAGAGTGTCCCAGGGCACCGGGGAGCTGTTTTTT

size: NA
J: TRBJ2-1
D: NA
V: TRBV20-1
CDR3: CSASLDISSYNEQFF
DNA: TGCAGTGCTAGCCTCGATATTAGCTCCTACAATGAGCAGTTCTTC

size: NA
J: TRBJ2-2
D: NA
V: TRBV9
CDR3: CASSVVPTGELFF
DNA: TGTGCCAGCAGCGTAGTTCCCACCGGGGAGCTGTTTTTT

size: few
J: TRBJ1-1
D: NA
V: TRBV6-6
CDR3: CATGNFGGSNTEAFF
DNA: TGTGCCACAGGAAACTTCGGTGGGTCGAACACTGAAGCTTTCTTT